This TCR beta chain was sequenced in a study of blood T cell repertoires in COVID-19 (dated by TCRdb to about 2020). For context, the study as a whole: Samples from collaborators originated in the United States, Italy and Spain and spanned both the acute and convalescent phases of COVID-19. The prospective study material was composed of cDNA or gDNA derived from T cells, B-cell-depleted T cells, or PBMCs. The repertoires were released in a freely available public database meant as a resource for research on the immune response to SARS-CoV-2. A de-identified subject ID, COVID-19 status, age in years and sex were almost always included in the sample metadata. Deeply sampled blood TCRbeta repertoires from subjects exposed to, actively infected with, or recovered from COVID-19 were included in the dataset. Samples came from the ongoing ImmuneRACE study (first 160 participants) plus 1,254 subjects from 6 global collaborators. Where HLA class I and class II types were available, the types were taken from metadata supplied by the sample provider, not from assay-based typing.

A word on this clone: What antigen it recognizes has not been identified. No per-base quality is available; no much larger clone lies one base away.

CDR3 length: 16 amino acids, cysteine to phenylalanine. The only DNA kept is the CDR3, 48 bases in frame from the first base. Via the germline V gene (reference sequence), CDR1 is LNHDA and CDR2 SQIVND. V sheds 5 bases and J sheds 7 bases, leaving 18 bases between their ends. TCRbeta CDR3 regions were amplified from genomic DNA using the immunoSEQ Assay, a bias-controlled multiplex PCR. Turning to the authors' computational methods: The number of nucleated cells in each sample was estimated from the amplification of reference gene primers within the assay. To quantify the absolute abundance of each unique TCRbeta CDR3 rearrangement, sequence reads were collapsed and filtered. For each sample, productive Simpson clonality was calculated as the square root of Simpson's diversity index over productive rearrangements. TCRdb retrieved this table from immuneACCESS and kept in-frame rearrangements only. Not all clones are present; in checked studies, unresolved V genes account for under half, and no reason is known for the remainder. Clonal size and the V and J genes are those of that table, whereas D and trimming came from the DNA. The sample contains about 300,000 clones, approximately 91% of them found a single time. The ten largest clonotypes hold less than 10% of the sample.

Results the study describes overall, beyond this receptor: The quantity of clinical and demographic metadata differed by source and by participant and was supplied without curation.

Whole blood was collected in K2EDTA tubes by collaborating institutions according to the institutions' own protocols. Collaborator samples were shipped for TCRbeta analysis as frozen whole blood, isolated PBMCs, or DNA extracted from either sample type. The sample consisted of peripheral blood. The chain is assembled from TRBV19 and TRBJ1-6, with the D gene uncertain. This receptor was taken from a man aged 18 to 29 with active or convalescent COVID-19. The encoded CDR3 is CASSPRHGGLNSPLHF. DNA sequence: TGTGCCAGTAGTCCTCGGCACGGAGGCCTCAATTCACCCCTCCACTTT. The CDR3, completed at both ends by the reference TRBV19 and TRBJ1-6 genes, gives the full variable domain DGGITQSPKYLFRKEGQNVTLSCEQNLNHDAMYWYRQDPGQGLRLIYYSQIVNDFQKGDIAEGYSVSREKKESFPLTVTSAQKNPTAFYLCASSPRHGGLNSPLHFGNGTRLTVT.